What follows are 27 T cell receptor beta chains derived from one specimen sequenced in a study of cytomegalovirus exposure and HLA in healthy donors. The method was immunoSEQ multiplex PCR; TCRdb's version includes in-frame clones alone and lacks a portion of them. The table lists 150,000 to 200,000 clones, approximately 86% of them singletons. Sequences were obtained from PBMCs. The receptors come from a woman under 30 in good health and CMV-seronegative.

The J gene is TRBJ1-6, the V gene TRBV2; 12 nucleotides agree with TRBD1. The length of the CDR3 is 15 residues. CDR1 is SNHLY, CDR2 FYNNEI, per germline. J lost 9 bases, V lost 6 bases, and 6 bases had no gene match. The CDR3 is CASRAGTGGGSPLHF. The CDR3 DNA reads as TGTGCCAGCAGAGCCGGGACAGGGGGCGGTTCACCCCTCCACTTT.

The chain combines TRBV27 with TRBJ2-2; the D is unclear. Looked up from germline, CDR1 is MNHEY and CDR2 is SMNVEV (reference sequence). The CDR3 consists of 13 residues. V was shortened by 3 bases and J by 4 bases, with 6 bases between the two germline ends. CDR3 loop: CASSFSLTGELFF. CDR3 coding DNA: TGTGCCAGCAGTTTCTCTCTCACCGGGGAGCTGTTTTTT.

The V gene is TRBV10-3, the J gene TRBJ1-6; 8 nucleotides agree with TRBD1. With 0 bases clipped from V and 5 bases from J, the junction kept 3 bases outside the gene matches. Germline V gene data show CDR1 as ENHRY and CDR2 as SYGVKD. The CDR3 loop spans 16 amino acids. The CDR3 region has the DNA TGTGCCATCAGTGAGTCGACAGGGGTTCATAATTCACCCCTCCACTTT. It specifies CAISESTGVHNSPLHF.

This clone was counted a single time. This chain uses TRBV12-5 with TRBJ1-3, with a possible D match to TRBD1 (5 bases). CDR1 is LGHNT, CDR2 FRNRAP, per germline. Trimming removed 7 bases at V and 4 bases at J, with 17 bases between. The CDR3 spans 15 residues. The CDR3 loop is CASEGRAVGGNTIYF. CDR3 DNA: TGTGCTAGTGAGGGCAGGGCCGTGGGAGGAAACACCATATATTTT.

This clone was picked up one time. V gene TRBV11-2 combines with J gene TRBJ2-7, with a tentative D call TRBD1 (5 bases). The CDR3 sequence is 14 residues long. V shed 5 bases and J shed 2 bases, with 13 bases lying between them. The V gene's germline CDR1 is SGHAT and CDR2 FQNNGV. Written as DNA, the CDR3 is TGTGCCAGCAGCCCCCAACCGGACACCTACGAGCAGTACTTC. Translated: CASSPQPDTYEQYF.

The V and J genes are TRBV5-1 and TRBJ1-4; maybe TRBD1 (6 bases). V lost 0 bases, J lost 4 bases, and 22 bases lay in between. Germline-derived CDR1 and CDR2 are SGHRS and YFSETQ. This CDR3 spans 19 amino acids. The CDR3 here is CASSLGGGPYPMRNEKLFF. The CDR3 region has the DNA TGCGCCAGCAGCTTGGGTGGGGGCCCTTATCCAATGCGTAATGAAAAACTGTTTTTT.

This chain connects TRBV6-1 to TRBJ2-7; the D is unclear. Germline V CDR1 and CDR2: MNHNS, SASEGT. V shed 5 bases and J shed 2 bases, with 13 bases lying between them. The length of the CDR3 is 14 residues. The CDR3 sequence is CASSPSAGPYEQYF. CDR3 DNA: TGTGCCAGCAGTCCTTCCGCCGGTCCCTACGAGCAGTACTTC.

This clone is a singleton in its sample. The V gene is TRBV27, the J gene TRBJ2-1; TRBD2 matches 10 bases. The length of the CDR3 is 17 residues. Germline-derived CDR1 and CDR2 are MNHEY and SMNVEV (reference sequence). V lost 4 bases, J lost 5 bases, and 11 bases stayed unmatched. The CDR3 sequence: CASSSASSGSKDNEQFF. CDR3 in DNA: TGTGCCAGCAGTTCCGCCTCTAGCGGGAGTAAAGACAATGAGCAGTTCTTC.

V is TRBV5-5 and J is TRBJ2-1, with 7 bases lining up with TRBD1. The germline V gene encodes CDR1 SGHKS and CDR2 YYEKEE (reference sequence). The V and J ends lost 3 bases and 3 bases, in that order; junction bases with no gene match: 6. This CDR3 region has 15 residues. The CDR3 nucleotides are TGTGCCAGCAGCTATAGGGGGCTTGGCTACAATGAGCAGTTCTTC. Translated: CASSYRGLGYNEQFF.

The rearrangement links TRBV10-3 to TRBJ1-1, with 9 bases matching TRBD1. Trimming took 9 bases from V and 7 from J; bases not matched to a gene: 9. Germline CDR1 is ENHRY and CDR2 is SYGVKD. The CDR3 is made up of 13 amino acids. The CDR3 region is CAITNRGQNEAFF. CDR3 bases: TGTGCCATTACCAACAGGGGGCAGAATGAAGCTTTCTTT.

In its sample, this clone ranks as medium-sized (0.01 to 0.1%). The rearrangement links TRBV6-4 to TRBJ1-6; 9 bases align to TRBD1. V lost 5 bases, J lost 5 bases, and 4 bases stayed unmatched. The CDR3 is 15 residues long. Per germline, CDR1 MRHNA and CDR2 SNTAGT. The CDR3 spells CASSRDRGDNSPLHF. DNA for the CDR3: TGTGCCAGCAGTCGAGACAGGGGGGATAATTCACCCCTCCACTTT.

The CDR3 loop reads CASSQSGGFSNQPQHF. As DNA, the CDR3 is TGCGCCAGCAGTCAATCGGGCGGGTTTAGCAATCAGCCCCAGCATTTT. The rearrangement joins TRBV23-1 to TRBJ1-5; D not resolved. TRBV23-1 is known as an ORF, though its function is uncertain. The CDR3 contains 16 residues. Between the trimmed V and J ends, which lost 0 bases and 0 bases, there was a span of 9 bases.

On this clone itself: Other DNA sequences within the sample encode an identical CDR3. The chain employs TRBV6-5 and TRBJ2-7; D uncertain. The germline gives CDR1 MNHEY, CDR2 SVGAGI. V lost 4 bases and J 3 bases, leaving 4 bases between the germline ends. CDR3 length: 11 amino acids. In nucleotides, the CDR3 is TGTGCCAGCAGTTCCCTCTACGAGCAGTACTTC. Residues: CASSSLYEQYF.

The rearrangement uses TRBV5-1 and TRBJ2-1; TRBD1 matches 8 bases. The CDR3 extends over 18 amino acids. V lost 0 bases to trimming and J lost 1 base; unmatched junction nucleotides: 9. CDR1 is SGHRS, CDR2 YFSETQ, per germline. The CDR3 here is CASSLANRRTGSYNEQFF. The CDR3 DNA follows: TGCGCCAGCAGCTTGGCCAACCGAAGGACAGGGTCCTACAATGAGCAGTTCTTC.

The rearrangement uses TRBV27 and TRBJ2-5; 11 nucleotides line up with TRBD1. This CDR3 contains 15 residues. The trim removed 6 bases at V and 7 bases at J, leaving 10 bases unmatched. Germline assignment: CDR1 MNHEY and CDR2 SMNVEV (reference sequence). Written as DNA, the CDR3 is TGTGCCAGCAGCTCACGGGACAGGGGGACTGGGACCCAGTACTTC. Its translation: CASSSRDRGTGTQYF.

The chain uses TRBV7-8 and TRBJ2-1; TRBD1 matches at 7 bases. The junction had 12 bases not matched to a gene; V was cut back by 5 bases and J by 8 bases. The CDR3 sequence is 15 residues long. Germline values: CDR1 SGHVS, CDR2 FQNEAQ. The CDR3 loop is CASSPPFDRADEQFF. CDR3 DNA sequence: TGTGCCAGCAGCCCCCCCTTTGACAGGGCGGATGAGCAGTTCTTC. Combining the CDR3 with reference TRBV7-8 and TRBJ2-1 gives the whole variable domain GAGVSQSPRYKVAKRGQDVALRCDPISGHVSLFWYQQALGQGPEFLTYFQNEAQLDKSGLPSDRFFAERPEGSVSTLKIQRTQQEDSAVYLCASSPPFDRADEQFFGPGTRLTVL.

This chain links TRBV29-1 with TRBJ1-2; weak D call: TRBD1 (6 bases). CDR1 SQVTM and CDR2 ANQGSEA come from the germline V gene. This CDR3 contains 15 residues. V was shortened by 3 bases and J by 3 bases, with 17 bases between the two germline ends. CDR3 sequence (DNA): TGCAGCGTTGAGGGGGCCCAGGGGTTAGACTATGGCTACACCTTC. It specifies CSVEGAQGLDYGYTF.

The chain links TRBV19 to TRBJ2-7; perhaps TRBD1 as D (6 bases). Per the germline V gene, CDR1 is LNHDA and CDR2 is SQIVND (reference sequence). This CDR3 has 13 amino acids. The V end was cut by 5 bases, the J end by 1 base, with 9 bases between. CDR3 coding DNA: TGTGCCAGTAGTCCGGACAGTTCCTACGAGCAGTACTTC. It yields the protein CASSPDSSYEQYF.

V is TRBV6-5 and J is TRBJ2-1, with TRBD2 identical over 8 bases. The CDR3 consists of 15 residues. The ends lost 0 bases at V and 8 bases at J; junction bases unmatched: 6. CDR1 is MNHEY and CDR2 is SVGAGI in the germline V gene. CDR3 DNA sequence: TGTGCCAGCAGTTACTCCCAGCGGGAGAGGGATGAGCAGTTCTTC. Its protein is CASSYSQRERDEQFF.

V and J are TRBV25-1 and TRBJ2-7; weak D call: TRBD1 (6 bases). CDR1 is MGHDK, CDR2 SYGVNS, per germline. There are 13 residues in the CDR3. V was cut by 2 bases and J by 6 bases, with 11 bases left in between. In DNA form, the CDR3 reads TGTGCCAGCAGTGAAGGCAGGGGTGGCGAGCAGTACTTC. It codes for CASSEGRGGEQYF.

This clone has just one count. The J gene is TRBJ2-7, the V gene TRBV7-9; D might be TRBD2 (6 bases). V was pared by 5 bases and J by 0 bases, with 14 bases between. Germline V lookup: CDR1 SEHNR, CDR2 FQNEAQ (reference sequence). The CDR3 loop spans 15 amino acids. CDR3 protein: CASSPPGGSSYEQYF. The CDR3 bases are TGTGCCAGCAGCCCTCCTGGGGGGAGCTCCTACGAGCAGTACTTC.

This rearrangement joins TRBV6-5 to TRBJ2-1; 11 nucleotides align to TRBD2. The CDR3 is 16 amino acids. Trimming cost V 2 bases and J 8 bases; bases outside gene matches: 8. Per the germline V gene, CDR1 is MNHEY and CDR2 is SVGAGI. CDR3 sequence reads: CASSYTGLAGGDEQFF. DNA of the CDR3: TGTGCCAGCAGTTACACCGGGCTAGCGGGGGGAGATGAGCAGTTCTTC.

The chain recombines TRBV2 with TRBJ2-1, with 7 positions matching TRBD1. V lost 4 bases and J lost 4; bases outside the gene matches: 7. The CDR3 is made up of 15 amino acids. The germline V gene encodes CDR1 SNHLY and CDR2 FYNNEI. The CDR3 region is CASSGTGPTYNEQFF. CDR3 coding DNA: TGTGCCAGCAGTGGGACAGGCCCTACTTACAATGAGCAGTTCTTC.

The CDR3 DNA follows: TGTGCCAGCAGCTTCGAAGCGGGGTCTGGGACAGATACGCAGTATTTT. Protein product: CASSFEAGSGTDTQYF. The chain employs TRBV9 and TRBJ2-3; 7 nucleotides align to TRBD2. CDR3 size: 16 residues. Germline assignment: CDR1 SGDLS and CDR2 YYNGEE. The J segment lost 3 bases and the V segment lost 4 bases, leaving 11 bases of the junction unmatched.

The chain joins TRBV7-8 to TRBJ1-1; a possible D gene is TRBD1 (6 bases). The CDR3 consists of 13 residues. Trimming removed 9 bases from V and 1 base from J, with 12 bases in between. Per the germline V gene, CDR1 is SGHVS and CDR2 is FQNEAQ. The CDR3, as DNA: TGTGCCAGTAGCAGGGGAACGAACACTGAAGCTTTCTTT. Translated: CASSRGTNTEAFF. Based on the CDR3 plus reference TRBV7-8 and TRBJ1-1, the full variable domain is GAGVSQSPRYKVAKRGQDVALRCDPISGHVSLFWYQQALGQGPEFLTYFQNEAQLDKSGLPSDRFFAERPEGSVSTLKIQRTQQEDSAVYLCASSRGTNTEAFFGQGTRLTVV.

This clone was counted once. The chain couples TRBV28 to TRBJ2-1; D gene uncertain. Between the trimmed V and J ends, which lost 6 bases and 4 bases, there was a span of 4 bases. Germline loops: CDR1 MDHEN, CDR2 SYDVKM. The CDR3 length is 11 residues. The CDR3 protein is CASRRYNEQFF. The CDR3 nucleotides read TGTGCCAGCAGGCGGTACAATGAGCAGTTCTTC. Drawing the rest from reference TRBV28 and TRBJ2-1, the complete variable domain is DVKVTQSSRYLVKRTGEKVFLECVQDMDHENMFWYRQDPGLGLRLIYFSYDVKMKEKGDIPEGYSVSREKKERFSLILESASTNQTSMYLCASRRYNEQFFGPGTRLTVL.

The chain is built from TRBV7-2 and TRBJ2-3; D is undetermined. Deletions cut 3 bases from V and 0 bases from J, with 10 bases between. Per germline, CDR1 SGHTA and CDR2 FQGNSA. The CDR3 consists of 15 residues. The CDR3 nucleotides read TGTGCCAGCAGCTTGTTGAGAACTAGCACAGATACGCAGTATTTT. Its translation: CASSLLRTSTDTQYF. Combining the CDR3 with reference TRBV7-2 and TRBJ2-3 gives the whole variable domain GAGVSQSPSNKVTEKGKDVELRCDPISGHTALYWYRQSLGQGLEFLIYFQGNSAPDKSGLPSDRFSAERTGGSVSTLTIQRTQQEDSAVYLCASSLLRTSTDTQYFGPGTRLTVL.